The sequence of this TCR beta chain was determined in a study of CD4 T cells in relation to SARS-CoV-2 and coronaviruses. On the study more broadly: ViraFEST: approximately 10-day antigen culture of PBMCs, then TCR beta CDR3 sequencing. No peptide or an HIV-1 Nef peptide pool served as negative control. Shared crossreactive spike epitopes were mapped to their HLA restriction.

On this clone itself: Its antigen is still unknown.

The unexposed donors gave CD4+ T cells in about 2011-2018, prior to COVID-19. CD4+ T cells were isolated from the cells after around 9 days of culture. Cultures held under 2.5 million PBMCs per well with roughly 10 IU/ml IL-2. The assay was immunoSEQ multiplex PCR, and TCRdb's table has in-frame clones only and misses some. The data show more than 20,000 clones, with 75% seen just once and 13% held by the top ten. The CDR3 is 15 residues long. Trimming pared 5 bases from V and 7 bases from J, leaving 18 bases between. Germline V CDR1 and CDR2: SGHVS, FNYEAQ. Sequenced material: CD4+ T cells from PBMCs, cultured in vitro. The receptor was derived from a human donor in good health. The rearrangement links TRBV7-6 to TRBJ2-4; the D gene could be TRBD1 or TRBD2 (5 bases each). CDR3 in amino acids: CASSPRGRGENIQYF. CDR3 DNA: TGTGCCAGCAGCCCCCGGGGACGGGGTGAGAACATTCAGTACTTC.